This TCR beta chain was documented in a study of response to subunit inactivated influenza vaccine. Study-wide results and limits: Authors suggested each seasonal influenza vaccination recruits few new T cells.

This clonotype was observed a few times. Its target is not known. TCRdb re-analysed the RT-PCR reads in MiXCR, keeping a single row per CDR3 protein. The sample records 450,000 to 600,000 distinct CDR3 sequences, 16% being singletons. This receptor was taken from a man between 50 and 75 years old who received an inactivated influenza vaccine. Sequences were derived from CD4+ T cells sorted from PBMCs, sampled around 25 months after vaccination.

DNA of the CDR3: TGCGCCAGCACGCCAGACACAACGAACACCGGGGAGCTGTTTTTT. Translation: CASTPDTTNTGELFF. The genes are TRBV5-1 and TRBJ2-2, with D hard to call. The germline V gene has CDR1 SGHRS and CDR2 YFSETQ. Trimming stripped 6 bases from V and 0 bases from J, with 12 bases between. CDR3 length: 15 amino acids.